The rows below give T cell receptor beta chains drawn from one sample of a study of identical twins. TCRdb reprocessed the 5' RACE reads with MiXCR, giving one entry per CDR3 protein. The sample shows 410,000 or so distinct CDR3 sequences, about a fifth of them seen only once. Sequenced: naive T cells sorted from blood. All receptors come from a man aged 50 to 60 in good health. CDR3s include the opening cysteine and the closing phenylalanine or tryptophan. D genes are given only for firm matches. Some rows mark clone size as missing; the rest say once, few, many or name a class of expanded clone.

TRBJ2-1 | . | TRBD2 | TRBV9 | TGTGCCAGCAGCCTCACTAGCGGGAGCGGCAATGAGCAGTTCTTC | CASSLTSGSGNEQFF
TRBJ2-2 | once | . | TRBV12-3/TRBV12-4 | TGTGCCAGCAGTTCCCGATCCCAGAACACCGGGGAGCTGTTTTTT | CASSSRSQNTGELFF
TRBJ2-1 | . | . | TRBV2 | TGTGCCAGCAGTGGGGTTGAGTACAATGAGCAGTTCTTC | CASSGVEYNEQFF
TRBJ2-5 | many | . | TRBV5-1 | TGCGCCAGCAGCTTGGAACCAGCTGACCAAGAGACCCAGTACTTC | CASSLEPADQETQYF
TRBJ2-5 | . | TRBD2 | TRBV5-1 | TGCGCCAGCAGCTTGGACGGGGGGTACCAAGAGACCCAGTACTTC | CASSLDGGYQETQYF
TRBJ2-7 | few | . | TRBV7-2 | TGTGCCAGCAGCTTAACCCCAGGTACGAGCTACGAGCAGTACTTC | CASSLTPGTSYEQYF
TRBJ2-3 | . | TRBD2 | TRBV7-7 | TGTGCTAGCAGCGCTAGCGGGGGGGCAGATACGCAGTATTTT | CASSASGGADTQYF
TRBJ2-7 | . | TRBD2 | TRBV10-3 | TGTGCCATCGGCGTCCCCGGGACTAACCCCTACGAGCAGTACTTC | CAIGVPGTNPYEQYF
TRBJ2-7 | . | . | TRBV9 | TGTGCCAGCAGCGTACACCTCTCCGGCGGGGAAAACGAGCAGTACTTC | CASSVHLSGGENEQYF
TRBJ1-2 | . | . | TRBV7-9 | TGTGCCAGCAGCCCTCCGATGGGGCGAAACTATGGCTACACCTTC | CASSPPMGRNYGYTF
TRBJ1-2 | . | . | TRBV7-9 | TGTGCCAGCAGTGAACGCGGGACACCTAACTATGGCTACACCTTC | CASSERGTPNYGYTF
TRBJ2-1 | many | TRBD1 | TRBV7-9 | TGTGCCAGCAGCTTAGCGCGGGACAGGGGTCGGAATGAGCAGTTCTTC | CASSLARDRGRNEQFF
TRBJ2-2 | many | TRBD2 | TRBV28 | TGTGCCAGCAGTTTAGATAGCGGGTTAAACACCGGGGAGCTGTTTTTT | CASSLDSGLNTGELFF
TRBJ2-3 | many | . | TRBV28 | TGTGCCAGCAGTAATAGCGGTCTCACAGATACGCAGTATTTT | CASSNSGLTDTQYF
TRBJ2-1 | . | . | TRBV27 | TGTGCCAGCAGTTTAGTACTTGACAATGAGCAGTTCTTC | CASSLVLDNEQFF
TRBJ2-3 | . | . | TRBV5-1 | TGCGCCAGCAGCTTGGTTAGCGCCACAGATACGCAGTATTTT | CASSLVSATDTQYF
TRBJ2-6 | few | . | TRBV5-1 | TGCGCCAGCAGCTCAGGGGTAACCGGGGCCAACGTCCTGACTTTC | CASSSGVTGANVLTF
TRBJ2-6 | few | . | TRBV6-5 | TGTGCCAGCAGTTACTCGGGTAGTGGGGCCAACGTCCTGACTTTC | CASSYSGSGANVLTF
TRBJ2-1 | . | TRBD1 | TRBV28 | TGTGCCAGCAGTTCAACAACGACAGGGCCCTCCTACAATGAGCAGTTCTTC | CASSSTTTGPSYNEQFF
TRBJ1-2 | few | . | TRBV5-6 | TGTGCCAGCAGGATGTCTGTTTATGGCTACACCTTC | CASRMSVYGYTF
TRBJ2-3 | . | TRBD2 | TRBV28 | TGTGCCAGCAGTTTTGCGGGACTAGCGGGGGGGAGCACAGATACGCAGTATTTT | CASSFAGLAGGSTDTQYF
TRBJ2-5 | . | . | TRBV12-3/TRBV12-4 | TGTGCCAGCAGTACCCCGGGGCCGGCTAGTCCCCAGTACTTC | CASSTPGPASPQYF